This TCR beta chain was identified during a study of CD8 T cells in ankylosing spondylitis. The study's findings and limits: According to the report, clones linked to the disease were significantly enriched in matched synovial fluid samples taken from ankylosing spondylitis patients. A subset of motif variants has previously been described in the synovial fluid and blood of reactive arthritis.

This clonotype showed up many times. Its antigen is not known. Preparation of TCR beta libraries was done by quantitative 5'-RACE with molecular barcodes. Via MiXCR, TCRdb re-called the 5' RACE reads, giving one row per CDR3 protein. The sample carries 250,000 or so distinct CDR3 sequences, roughly a quarter recorded once. Sequencing was carried out using blood, either unsorted or a sorted T cell fraction (not recorded which). The sequence derives from a male donor with ankylosing spondylitis or in good health (not recorded which).

CDR3 in DNA: TGTGCCATCAGTGGGCCCGTCGCACTTCCGGGACAGGAAACCAAGAACACCGGGGAGCTGTTTTTT. Its protein product is CAISGPVALPGQETKNTGELFF. The rearrangement links TRBV10-3 to TRBJ2-2; 8 bases are shared with TRBD1. V was clipped by 4 bases and J by 1 base; unmatched bases: 23. Germline V gene data show CDR1 as ENHRY and CDR2 as SYGVKD. The CDR3 contains 22 residues.